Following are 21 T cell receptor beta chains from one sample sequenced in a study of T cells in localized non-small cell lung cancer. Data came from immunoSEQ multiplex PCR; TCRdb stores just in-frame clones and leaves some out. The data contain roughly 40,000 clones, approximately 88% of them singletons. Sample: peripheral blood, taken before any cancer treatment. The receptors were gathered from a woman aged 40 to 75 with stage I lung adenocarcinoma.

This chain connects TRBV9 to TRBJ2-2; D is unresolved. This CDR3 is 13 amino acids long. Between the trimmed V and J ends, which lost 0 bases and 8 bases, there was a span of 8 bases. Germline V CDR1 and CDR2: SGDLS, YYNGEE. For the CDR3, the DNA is TGTGCCAGCAGCGTAGATCAACAGGGGGAGCTGTTTTTT. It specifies CASSVDQQGELFF.

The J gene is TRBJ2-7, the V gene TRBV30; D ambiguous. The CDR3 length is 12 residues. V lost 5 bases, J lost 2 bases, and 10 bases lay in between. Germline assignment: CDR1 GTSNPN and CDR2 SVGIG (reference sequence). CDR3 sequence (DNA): TGTGCCTGGGGTTTGGGAACCTACGAGCAGTACTTC. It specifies CAWGLGTYEQYF.

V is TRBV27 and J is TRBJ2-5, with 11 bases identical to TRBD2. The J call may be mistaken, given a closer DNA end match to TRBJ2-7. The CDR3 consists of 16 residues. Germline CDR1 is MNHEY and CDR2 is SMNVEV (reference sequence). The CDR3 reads CASSSPGTSGSYEQYF. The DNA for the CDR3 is TGTGCCAGCAGTTCTCCGGGGACTAGCGGTTCCTACGAGCAGTACTTC.

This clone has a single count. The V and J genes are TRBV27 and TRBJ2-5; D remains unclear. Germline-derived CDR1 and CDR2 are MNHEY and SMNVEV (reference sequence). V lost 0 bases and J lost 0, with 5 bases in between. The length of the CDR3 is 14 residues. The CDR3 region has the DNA TGTGCCAGCAGTTTATCCCGGTACCAAGAGACCCAGTACTTC. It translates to CASSLSRYQETQYF.

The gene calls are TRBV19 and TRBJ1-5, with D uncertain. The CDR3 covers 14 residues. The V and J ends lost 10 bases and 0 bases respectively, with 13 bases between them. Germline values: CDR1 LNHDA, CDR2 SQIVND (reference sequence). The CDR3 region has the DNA TGTGCCACCGCGGACGGGTATAGCAATCAGCCCCAGCATTTT. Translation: CATADGYSNQPQHF.

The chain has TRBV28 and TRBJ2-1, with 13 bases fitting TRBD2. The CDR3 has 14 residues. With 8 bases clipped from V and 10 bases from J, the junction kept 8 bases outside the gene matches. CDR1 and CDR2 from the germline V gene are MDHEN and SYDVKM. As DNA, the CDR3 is TGTGCCAGCTGGACTAGCGGGAGCCCCCGGGAGCAGTTCTTC. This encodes CASWTSGSPREQFF.

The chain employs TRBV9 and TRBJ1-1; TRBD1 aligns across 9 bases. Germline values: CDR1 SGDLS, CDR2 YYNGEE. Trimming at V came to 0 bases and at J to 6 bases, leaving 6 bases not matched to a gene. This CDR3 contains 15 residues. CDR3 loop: CASSVVGQGWSEAFF. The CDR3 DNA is TGTGCCAGCAGCGTAGTGGGACAGGGTTGGTCTGAAGCTTTCTTT.

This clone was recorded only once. The CDR3 spells CASSSEGRGNTIYF. The CDR3, as DNA: TGTGCCAGCAGTTCCGAGGGCAGAGGAAACACCATATATTTT. This chain joins TRBV27 and TRBJ1-3; D uncertain. Germline V gene lookup returns CDR1 MNHEY and CDR2 SMNVEV (reference sequence). This CDR3 region has 14 residues. V was clipped by 4 bases and J by 4 bases, with 11 bases between them.

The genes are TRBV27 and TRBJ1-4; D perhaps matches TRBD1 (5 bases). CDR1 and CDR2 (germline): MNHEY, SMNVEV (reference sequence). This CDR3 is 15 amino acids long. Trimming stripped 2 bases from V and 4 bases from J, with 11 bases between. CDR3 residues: CASSLASGGNEKLFF. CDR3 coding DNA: TGTGCCAGCAGTTTAGCTTCCGGGGGTAATGAAAAACTGTTTTTT.

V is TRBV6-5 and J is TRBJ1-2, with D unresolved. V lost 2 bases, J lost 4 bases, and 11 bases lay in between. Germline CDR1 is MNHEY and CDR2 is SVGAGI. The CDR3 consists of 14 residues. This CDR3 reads CASSYDGVSYGYTF. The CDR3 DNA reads TGTGCCAGCAGTTACGACGGGGTCTCCTATGGCTACACCTTC.

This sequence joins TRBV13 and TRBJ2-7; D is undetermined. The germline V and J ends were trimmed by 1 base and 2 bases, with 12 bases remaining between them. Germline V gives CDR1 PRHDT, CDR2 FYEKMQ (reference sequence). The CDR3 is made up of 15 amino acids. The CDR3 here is CASSLDSRDAYEQYF. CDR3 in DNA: TGTGCCAGCAGCTTAGACTCCCGCGACGCCTACGAGCAGTACTTC.

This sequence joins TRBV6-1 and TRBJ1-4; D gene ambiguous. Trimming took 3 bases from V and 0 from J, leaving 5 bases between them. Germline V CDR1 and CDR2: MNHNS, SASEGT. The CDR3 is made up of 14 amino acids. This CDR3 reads CASSDGSTNEKLFF. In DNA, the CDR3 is TGTGCCAGCAGTGACGGGTCAACTAATGAAAAACTGTTTTTT.

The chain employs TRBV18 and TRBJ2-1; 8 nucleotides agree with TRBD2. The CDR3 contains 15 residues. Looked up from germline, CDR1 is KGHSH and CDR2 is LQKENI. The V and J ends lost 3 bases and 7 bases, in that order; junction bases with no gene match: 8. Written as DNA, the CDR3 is TGTGCCAGCTCACCGCAAGCGGGAGAGGGTAATGAGCAGTTCTTC. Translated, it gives CASSPQAGEGNEQFF.

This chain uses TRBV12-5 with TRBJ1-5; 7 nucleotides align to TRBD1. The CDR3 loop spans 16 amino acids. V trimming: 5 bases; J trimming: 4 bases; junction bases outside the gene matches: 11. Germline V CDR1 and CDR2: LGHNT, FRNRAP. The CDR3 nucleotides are TGTGCTAGTGGTCAACGGGCAGGGGGGACTAATCAGCCCCAGCATTTT. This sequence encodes CASGQRAGGTNQPQHF.

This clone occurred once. CDR3 residues: CASSSGARTGELFF. The CDR3 DNA reads as TGTGCCAGCAGCTCGGGTGCTCGCACCGGGGAGCTGTTTTTT. The chain is built from TRBV11-3 and TRBJ2-2; D gene unclear. The CDR3 is 14 amino acids. The germline CDR1 and CDR2 sequences are SGHNT and YENEEA. V lost 4 bases and J 4 bases, leaving 10 bases between the germline ends. Variable domain in full (rest from reference TRBV11-3 and TRBJ2-2): EAGVVQSPRYKIIEKKQPVAFWCNPISGHNTLYWYLQNLGQGPELLIRYENEEAVDDSQLPKDRFSAERLKGVDSTLKIQPAELGDSAVYLCASSSGARTGELFFGEGSRLTVL.

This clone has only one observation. The CDR3 sequence: CASSKRLAGGPGTDTQYF. CDR3 nucleotide sequence: TGTGCCAGCAGTAAGAGGTTAGCGGGAGGGCCGGGCACAGATACGCAGTATTTT. The rearrangement uses TRBV27 and TRBJ2-3; TRBD2 aligns across 11 bases. Germline V gene lookup returns CDR1 MNHEY and CDR2 SMNVEV (reference sequence). Losses at the gene ends were 5 bases for V and 1 base for J; bases not matched to a gene: 11. The CDR3 covers 18 residues.

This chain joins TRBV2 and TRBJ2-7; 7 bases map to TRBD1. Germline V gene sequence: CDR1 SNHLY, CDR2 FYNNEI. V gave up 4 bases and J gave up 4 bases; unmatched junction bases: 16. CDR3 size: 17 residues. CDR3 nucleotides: TGTGCCAGCAGTGGCCCGCTAGGGGGACAGAACTTTTACGAGCAGTACTTC. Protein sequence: CASSGPLGGQNFYEQYF. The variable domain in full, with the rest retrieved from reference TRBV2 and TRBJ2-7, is EPEVTQTPSHQVTQMGQEVILRCVPISNHLYFYWYRQILGQKVEFLVSFYNNEISEKSEIFDDQFSVERPDGSNFTLKIRSTKLEDSAMYFCASSGPLGGQNFYEQYFGPGTRLTVT.

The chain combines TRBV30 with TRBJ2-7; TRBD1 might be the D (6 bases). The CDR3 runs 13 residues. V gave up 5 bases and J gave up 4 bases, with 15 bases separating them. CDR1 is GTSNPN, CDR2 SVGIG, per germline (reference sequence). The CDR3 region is CAWDRLDGYEQYF. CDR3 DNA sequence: TGTGCCTGGGACAGGCTGGATGGGTACGAGCAGTACTTC.

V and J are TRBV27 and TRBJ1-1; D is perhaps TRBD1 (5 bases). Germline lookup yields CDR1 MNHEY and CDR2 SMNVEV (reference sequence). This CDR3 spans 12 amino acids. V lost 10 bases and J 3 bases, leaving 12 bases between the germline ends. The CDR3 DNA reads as TGTGCCACTCAGGGAGGACACACTGAAGCTTTCTTT. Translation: CATQGGHTEAFF.

CDR3 DNA: TGTGCCACAACACAGTGGAACGAAAAACTGTTTTTT. It yields the protein CATTQWNEKLFF. The chain carries TRBV15 and TRBJ1-4; D ambiguous. The CDR3 has 12 amino acids. V was clipped by 9 bases and J by 8 bases, with 13 bases between them. The germline V gene encodes CDR1 LNHNV and CDR2 YYDKDF (reference sequence).

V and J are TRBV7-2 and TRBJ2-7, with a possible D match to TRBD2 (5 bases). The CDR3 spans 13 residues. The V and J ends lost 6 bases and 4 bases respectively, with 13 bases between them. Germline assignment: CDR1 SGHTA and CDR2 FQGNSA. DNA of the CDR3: TGTGCCAGCAGTAGGAATGAGGGTTACGAGCAGTACTTC. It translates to CASSRNEGYEQYF.